The rows below give T cell receptor beta chains drawn from one sample of a study of OX40 agonist ivuxolimab in advanced cancers. Measured with immunoSEQ multiplex PCR; TCRdb has only the in-frame clones, and not every one. The sample holds approximately 99,000 clones, roughly 95% seen once. The sample here was CD4+ or CD8+ T cells sorted from blood, taken in a trial of the OX40 agonist ivuxolimab. The origin of the receptors is an adult with an advanced solid tumor such as melanoma, head and neck, liver or kidney cancer. Each CDR3 is given with its conserved first and last residue. A clone size is listed for some rows: how often the clone was seen (once, few, many), or a class if it is expanded.

V: TRBV6-5
J: TRBJ2-1
size: .
CDR3: CASRAWTSDHEQFF

V: TRBV4-1
J: TRBJ1-2
size: .
CDR3: CASSQDAGVGYGYTF

V: TRBV29-1
J: TRBJ2-3
size: .
CDR3: CSVQIQGVYSTDTQYF

V: TRBV19
J: TRBJ1-1
size: .
CDR3: CASSRLGTEAFF

V: TRBV19
J: TRBJ2-3
size: .
CDR3: CASSDQDSQHTQYF

V: TRBV28
J: TRBJ2-7
size: .
CDR3: CASSLGGYEQYF

V: TRBV7-3
J: TRBJ2-1
size: .
CDR3: CASSFSGTSGYNEQFF

V: TRBV5-6
J: TRBJ1-2
size: .
CDR3: CASSLRDWAWDYGYTF

V: TRBV7-9
J: TRBJ1-1
size: .
CDR3: CASSAVPGQGRAFF

V: TRBV29-1
J: TRBJ1-4
size: .
CDR3: CSVLENEKLFF

V: TRBV28
J: TRBJ2-7
size: .
CDR3: CASSVGTELYEQYF

V: TRBV9
J: TRBJ1-3
size: .
CDR3: CASSVEGSGGNTIYF

V: TRBV13
J: TRBJ1-1
size: few
CDR3: CASSLGNTEAFF

V: TRBV27
J: TRBJ2-7
size: .
CDR3: CASSLGHLYEQYF

V: TRBV13
J: TRBJ1-5
size: .
CDR3: CAGSQTRDQPQHF

V: TRBV7-9
J: TRBJ1-5
size: .
CDR3: CASSRDPLEPQHF